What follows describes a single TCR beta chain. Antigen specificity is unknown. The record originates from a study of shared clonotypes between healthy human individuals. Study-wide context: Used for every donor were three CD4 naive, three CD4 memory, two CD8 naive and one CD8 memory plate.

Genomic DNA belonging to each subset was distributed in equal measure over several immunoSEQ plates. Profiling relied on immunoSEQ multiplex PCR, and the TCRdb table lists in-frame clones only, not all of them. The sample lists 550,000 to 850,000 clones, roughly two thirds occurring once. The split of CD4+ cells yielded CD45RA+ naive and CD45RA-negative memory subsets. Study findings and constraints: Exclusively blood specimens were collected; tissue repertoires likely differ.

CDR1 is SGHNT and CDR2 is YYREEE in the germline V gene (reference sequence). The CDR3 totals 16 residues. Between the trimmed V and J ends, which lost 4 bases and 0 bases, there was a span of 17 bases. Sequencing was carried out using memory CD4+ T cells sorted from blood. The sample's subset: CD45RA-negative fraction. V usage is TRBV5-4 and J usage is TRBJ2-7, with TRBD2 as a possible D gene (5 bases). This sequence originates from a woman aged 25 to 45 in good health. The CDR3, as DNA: TGTGCCAGCAGCCCTGCCGGACTTTTAAGCTCCTACGAGCAGTACTTC. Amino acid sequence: CASSPAGLLSSYEQYF.